These 32 T cell receptor beta chains were all obtained from the same sample, sequenced in a study of a mutant IDH1 vaccine in newly diagnosed glioma. Clones were read by immunoSEQ multiplex PCR, and TCRdb kept only the in-frame ones, dropping some. The sample holds 26,000 or so clones; approximately 80% are singletons and the top ten take 17%. For these TCRs, the target antigens are not known. The time point: week 23, last vaccination. Every vaccine dose comprised 300 ug of mutant IDH1 20-mer peptide plus topical imiquimod. Sequencing was performed on PBMCs, taken from a glioma patient whose treatment included an IDH1 peptide vaccine. The receptors originated from a woman aged 25 to 39 with glioma.

The chain uses TRBV19 and TRBJ1-1; TRBD1 matches at 8 bases. The CDR3 runs to 16 residues. Germline values: CDR1 LNHDA, CDR2 SQIVND (reference sequence). The trim removed 3 bases at V and 4 bases at J, leaving 10 bases unmatched. The CDR3 DNA sequence: TGTGCCAGTAGTATGCTGGACAGGGTGGGAGGCACTGAAGCTTTCTTT. Translated, it gives CASSMLDRVGGTEAFF.

This chain links TRBV4-3 with TRBJ1-2, with no clear D. V lost 0 bases and J lost 5, with 13 bases in between. The germline V gene has CDR1 LGHNA and CDR2 YSLEER. This CDR3 region has 15 residues. The CDR3 spells CASSQDPVLSYGYTF. DNA of the CDR3: TGCGCCAGCAGCCAAGACCCAGTCCTGTCGTATGGCTACACCTTC.

J is TRBJ2-3 and V is TRBV7-2; no firm D call. The CDR3 runs to 15 residues. Between the trimmed V and J ends, which lost 5 bases and 0 bases, there was a span of 12 bases. The germline CDR1 and CDR2 sequences are SGHTA and FQGNSA. The CDR3 loop reads CASSHYTASTDTQYF. CDR3 DNA: TGTGCCAGCAGCCACTACACCGCTAGCACAGATACGCAGTATTTT.

The chain uses TRBV4-3 and TRBJ1-1; weak D call: TRBD1 (6 bases). Trimming stripped 3 bases from V and 1 base from J, with 18 bases between. CDR1 and CDR2 (germline): LGHNA, YSLEER. The CDR3 is made up of 17 amino acids. The CDR3: CASSQGGAEGTNTEAFF. DNA of the CDR3: TGCGCCAGCAGCCAGGGGGGGGCGGAAGGAACGAACACTGAAGCTTTCTTT.

CDR3 nucleotides: TGTGCCAGCAGCTCGCGACAGAGCTCTGGGGCCAACGTCCTGACTTTC. It yields the protein CASSSRQSSGANVLTF. The chain carries TRBV7-2 and TRBJ2-6; TRBD1 might be the D (5 bases). CDR1 and CDR2 (germline): SGHTA, FQGNSA. The CDR3 is 16 residues long. V gave up 4 bases and J gave up 0 bases, with 10 bases separating them. Full variable domain (outside the CDR3, taken from reference TRBV7-2 and TRBJ2-6): GAGVSQSPSNKVTEKGKDVELRCDPISGHTALYWYRQSLGQGLEFLIYFQGNSAPDKSGLPSDRFSAERTGGSVSTLTIQRTQQEDSAVYLCASSSRQSSGANVLTFGAGSRLTVL.

The chain joins TRBV6-5 to TRBJ2-1; 8 nucleotides align to TRBD1. CDR1 and CDR2 from the germline V gene are MNHEY and SVGAGI. V gave up 6 bases and J gave up 6 bases; unmatched junction bases: 4. CDR3 size: 13 residues. The CDR3 DNA sequence: TGTGCCAGCAGAACGACAGGGGTCAATGAGCAGTTCTTC. This codes for CASRTTGVNEQFF.

This chain uses TRBV20-1 with TRBJ1-1; D unclear. Per the germline V gene, CDR1 is DFQATT and CDR2 is SNEGSKA (reference sequence). This CDR3 is 10 amino acids long. V was cut by 3 bases and J by 11 bases, with 10 bases left in between. The CDR3 spells CSASGGYAFF. DNA of the CDR3: TGCAGTGCTAGTGGCGGGTATGCTTTCTTT.

The chain uses TRBV9 and TRBJ1-1; D is ambiguous. Between the trimmed V and J ends, which lost 3 bases and 1 base, there was a span of 10 bases. Germline values: CDR1 SGDLS, CDR2 YYNGEE. The CDR3 is 14 residues long. The CDR3 region is CASSEAGENTEAFF. DNA of the CDR3: TGTGCCAGCAGCGAGGCAGGCGAGAACACTGAAGCTTTCTTT.

The chain is built from TRBV5-1 and TRBJ1-1, with D possibly being TRBD1 (5 bases). The V and J ends lost 3 bases and 5 bases respectively, with 17 bases between them. From germline, CDR1 is SGHRS and CDR2 YFSETQ. CDR3 length: 15 amino acids. Here the CDR3 DNA reads TGCGCCAGCAGCTGGGGGAGGAGGGCCGAAACTGAAGCTTTCTTT. Translating it yields CASSWGRRAETEAFF.

The chain is built from TRBV5-6 and TRBJ1-5; D possibly corresponds to TRBD1 (5 bases). Germline loops: CDR1 SGHDT, CDR2 YYEEEE. This CDR3 is built from 16 residues. Trimming pared 4 bases from V and 1 base from J, leaving 15 bases between. Here the CDR3 reads CASSQPDIPSNQPQHF. The CDR3 region has the DNA TGTGCCAGCAGCCAGCCGGACATCCCAAGCAATCAGCCCCAGCATTTT.

The chain is built from TRBV4-1 and TRBJ1-2, with 8 bases lining up with TRBD1. V dropped 0 bases and J dropped 4; count of bases not matched to a gene: 4. The germline V gene has CDR1 MGHRA and CDR2 YSYEKL. The CDR3 has 15 amino acids. The CDR3 is CASSQEDRVSYGYTF. In DNA form, the CDR3 reads TGCGCCAGCAGCCAAGAGGACAGGGTGAGCTATGGCTACACCTTC.

This clone has a handful of counts. The V and J genes are TRBV4-1 and TRBJ2-3; D is unclear. The V gene's germline CDR1 is MGHRA and CDR2 YSYEKL. The CDR3 runs to 13 residues. V shed 4 bases and J shed 1 base, with 6 bases lying between them. Here the CDR3 reads CASSPAGTDTQYF. The DNA for the CDR3 is TGCGCCAGCAGCCCCGCGGGCACAGATACGCAGTATTTT.

This chain connects TRBV2 to TRBJ2-5, with TRBD2 as a possible D gene (6 bases). CDR3 length: 13 residues. Germline CDR1 and CDR2: SNHLY and FYNNEI. V was trimmed by 2 bases and J by 5 bases, leaving 9 bases between them. CDR3 region: CASSELEGETQYF. DNA of the CDR3: TGTGCCAGCAGTGAACTGGAGGGCGAGACCCAGTACTTC.

The genes are TRBV6-5 and TRBJ1-5, with a tentative D call TRBD1 (5 bases). Per germline, CDR1 MNHEY and CDR2 SVGAGI. The ends were cut back, 2 bases at V and 6 bases at J, with 14 bases in the middle. This CDR3 has 15 residues. The CDR3 DNA reads as TGTGCCAGCAGTTACAAGGGGTTTGAGGGTCAGCCCCAGCATTTT. It yields the protein CASSYKGFEGQPQHF.

The chain couples TRBV19 to TRBJ1-5; tentative D call: TRBD1 (6 bases). Germline loops: CDR1 LNHDA, CDR2 SQIVND (reference sequence). This CDR3 is built from 15 residues. Trimming shortened V by 1 base and J by 3 bases, and 10 bases separated the two germline ends. CDR3 amino acids: CASSIARTVNQPQHF. CDR3 DNA sequence: TGTGCCAGTAGTATAGCTCGGACAGTCAATCAGCCCCAGCATTTT. The full variable domain, completed using reference TRBV19 and TRBJ1-5, is DGGITQSPKYLFRKEGQNVTLSCEQNLNHDAMYWYRQDPGQGLRLIYYSQIVNDFQKGDIAEGYSVSREKKESFPLTVTSAQKNPTAFYLCASSIARTVNQPQHFGDGTRLSIL.

The rearrangement links TRBV6-5 to TRBJ1-5, with TRBD1 as a possible D gene (6 bases). The germline CDR1 and CDR2 sequences are MNHEY and SVGAGI. V was pared by 4 bases and J by 5 bases, with 15 bases between. This CDR3 spans 15 amino acids. CDR3 residues: CASSSLAGGHQPQHF. The CDR3, as DNA: TGTGCCAGCAGTTCCCTGGCCGGGGGGCATCAGCCCCAGCATTTT.

This clone was picked up a small number of times. The chain employs TRBV2 and TRBJ2-1; D is uncertain. The CDR3 loop spans 13 amino acids. With 6 bases removed from V and 7 bases from J, the gap between germline ends came to 13 bases. The germline CDR1 and CDR2 sequences are SNHLY and FYNNEI. The chain's CDR3 is CASRLPPENEQFF. The CDR3 DNA follows: TGTGCCAGCAGGCTGCCACCGGAGAATGAGCAGTTCTTC.

The chain links TRBV7-9 to TRBJ1-1; a weak D match, TRBD1 (6 bases). Germline V CDR1 and CDR2: SEHNR, FQNEAQ (reference sequence). V was clipped by 5 bases and J by 11 bases, with 21 bases between them. The CDR3 loop spans 14 amino acids. The CDR3 sequence is CASSNEPGARGAFF. The CDR3, as DNA: TGTGCCAGCAGCAACGAGCCGGGGGCCCGAGGGGCTTTCTTT.

The chain is built from TRBV28 and TRBJ2-4; D perhaps matches TRBD1 (6 bases). Trimming stripped 2 bases from V and 8 bases from J, with 16 bases between. The CDR3 consists of 15 residues. The germline gives CDR1 MDHEN, CDR2 SYDVKM. The CDR3 DNA is TGTGCCAGCAGTTTAGTCGCCAGGGGTATGGACATTCAGTACTTC. Translation gives CASSLVARGMDIQYF. Filled out from reference TRBV28 and TRBJ2-4, the complete variable domain reads DVKVTQSSRYLVKRTGEKVFLECVQDMDHENMFWYRQDPGLGLRLIYFSYDVKMKEKGDIPEGYSVSREKKERFSLILESASTNQTSMYLCASSLVARGMDIQYFGAGTRLSVL.

The V call is TRBV6-6, the J call TRBJ1-5, with a possible D match to TRBD1 (5 bases). V was pared by 2 bases and J by 9 bases, with 14 bases between. The CDR3 is 14 amino acids. CDR1 is MNHNY and CDR2 is SVGAGI in the germline V gene (reference sequence). CDR3: CASSYDTGFGPQHF. CDR3 nucleotides: TGTGCCAGCAGTTACGATACAGGATTCGGGCCCCAGCATTTT.

The genes are TRBV9 and TRBJ1-1, with a tentative D call TRBD1 (6 bases). There are 15 residues in the CDR3. Germline loops: CDR1 SGDLS, CDR2 YYNGEE. V lost 4 bases, J lost 0 bases, and 13 bases lay in between. The CDR3 spells CASSLTGHLNTEAFF. CDR3 bases: TGTGCCAGCAGCCTGACAGGACACTTGAACACTGAAGCTTTCTTT.

The V and J genes are TRBV5-5 and TRBJ1-1; D gene ambiguous. Germline assignment: CDR1 SGHKS and CDR2 YYEKEE (reference sequence). The CDR3 extends over 13 amino acids. The V and J ends lost 1 base and 7 bases respectively, with 11 bases between them. The CDR3 DNA reads TGTGCCAGCAGCTTGCAGACGGGCCTTGAAGCTTTCTTT. Amino acids: CASSLQTGLEAFF.

The chain joins TRBV6-4 to TRBJ1-6; the match to TRBD1 covers 8 bases. V dropped 8 bases and J dropped 14; count of bases not matched to a gene: 17. The CDR3 has 15 residues. Per the germline V gene, CDR1 is MRHNA and CDR2 is SNTAGT. CDR3 DNA: TGTGCCAGCCAACCCGGACAGGGTCTAATTGTGGCCCTCCACTTT. It translates to CASQPGQGLIVALHF.

The rearrangement uses TRBV4-2 and TRBJ2-1; TRBD2 aligns across 11 bases. Germline values: CDR1 LGHNA, CDR2 YNFKEQ. Unmatched junction bases numbered 6, after V lost 2 bases and J lost 0 bases. CDR3 size: 18 residues. CDR3 coding DNA: TGTGCCAGCAGCCAATTGGGACTAGCGGCGAGCTCCTACAATGAGCAGTTCTTC. This codes for CASSQLGLAASSYNEQFF.

V and J are TRBV7-9 and TRBJ1-3; D possibly corresponds to TRBD1 (5 bases). There are 18 residues in the CDR3. Trimming removed 3 bases at V and 3 bases at J, with 21 bases between. Looked up from germline, CDR1 is SEHNR and CDR2 is FQNEAQ (reference sequence). CDR3 bases: TGTGCCAGCAGCTTCTCTACCTCCCCGAGGGGAAATGGAAACACCATATATTTT. It translates to CASSFSTSPRGNGNTIYF.

V gene TRBV7-9 combines with J gene TRBJ2-2; 7 bases align to TRBD1. J gave up 5 bases and V 10 bases, and 10 bases lay outside the gene matches. This CDR3 has 14 residues. CDR1 is SEHNR and CDR2 is FQNEAQ in the germline V gene (reference sequence). CDR3: CATRDSSRTGELFF. CDR3 sequence (DNA): TGTGCCACCCGGGACAGTTCGAGAACCGGGGAGCTGTTTTTT.

The J gene is TRBJ2-7, the V gene TRBV10-3; D may be TRBD1 or TRBD2 (5 bases each). CDR1 and CDR2 from the germline V gene are ENHRY and SYGVKD. The CDR3 runs to 15 residues. V lost 10 bases to trimming and J lost 4 bases, with 23 bases between them. The DNA for the CDR3 is TGTGCCACCCGGGCCGGGGCCGGTGCGGGTTACGAGCAGTACTTC. Its protein is CATRAGAGAGYEQYF.

The gene calls are TRBV5-4 and TRBJ2-5; 8 nucleotides align to TRBD2. The CDR3 sequence is 14 residues long. The V and J ends lost 2 bases and 4 bases, in that order; junction bases with no gene match: 4. In germline, CDR1 is SGHNT, CDR2 YYREEE (reference sequence). This chain's CDR3 is CASSLPGLGETQYF. CDR3 bases: TGTGCCAGCAGCTTACCGGGACTAGGAGAGACCCAGTACTTC. Full variable domain (remainder filled in from reference TRBV5-4 and TRBJ2-5): ETGVTQSPTHLIKTRGQQVTLRCSSQSGHNTVSWYQQALGQGPQFIFQYYREEENGRGNFPPRFSGLQFPNYSSELNVNALELDDSALYLCASSLPGLGETQYFGPGTRLLVL.

The chain combines TRBV6-5 with TRBJ2-7; TRBD2 agrees at 7 bases. V trimming: 0 bases; J trimming: 2 bases; junction bases outside the gene matches: 7. This CDR3 comprises 16 residues. Per the germline V gene, CDR1 is MNHEY and CDR2 is SVGAGI. The CDR3 DNA follows: TGTGCCAGCAGTTACTCGACACTAGCGAACCCCTACGAGCAGTACTTC. This sequence encodes CASSYSTLANPYEQYF.

The chain is built from TRBV27 and TRBJ1-2; D uncertain. The CDR3 loop spans 16 amino acids. V lost 1 base, J lost 6 bases, and 18 bases lay in between. Germline V gene sequence: CDR1 MNHEY, CDR2 SMNVEV (reference sequence). CDR3 in DNA: TGTGCCAGCAGTTTATTATCGAACAAACCGAGGGATGGCTACACCTTC. Translating gives CASSLLSNKPRDGYTF.

The chain links TRBV5-4 to TRBJ2-1; a weak D match, TRBD2 (7 bases). Germline V lookup: CDR1 SGHNT, CDR2 YYREEE (reference sequence). This CDR3 region has 14 residues. V was cut by 2 bases and J by 7 bases, with 13 bases left in between. The CDR3 DNA is TGTGCCAGCAGCTTTGGGGGGGCGAAGAATGAGCAGTTCTTC. The encoded protein is CASSFGGAKNEQFF.

V gene TRBV7-2 combines with J gene TRBJ1-2; the D is unclear. CDR1 is SGHTA and CDR2 is FQGNSA in the germline V gene. The CDR3 contains 12 residues. V was shortened by 3 bases and J by 2 bases, with 4 bases between the two germline ends. CDR3 protein: CASSFQNYGYTF. CDR3 bases: TGTGCCAGCAGCTTCCAGAACTATGGCTACACCTTC.